The source of this TCR beta chain is a study of yellow fever vaccine responses in identical twins. About this clonotype itself: Its antigen is unidentified.

TCRdb independently ran MiXCR on the RT-PCR reads; one entry per CDR3 protein. Altogether roughly 5,400 distinct CDR3 sequences are present, around 86% being singletons, with the ten largest covering less than 3.5%. The study's findings and limits: Twins' vaccine T cell responses reportedly seemed partly convergent and partly personalized.

This CDR3 has 13 residues. With 2 bases removed from V and 0 bases from J, the gap between germline ends came to 1 base. Germline CDR1 MNHNS, CDR2 SASEGT. This sequence was found in a woman between 18 and 30 years old who received the yellow fever vaccine. The V gene is TRBV6-1, the J gene TRBJ2-2; D ambiguous. Specimen: T cells from blood (PBMCs), unsorted or a sorted subset (not recorded which), collected before or after yellow fever vaccination (not recorded which). For the CDR3, the DNA is TGTGCCAGCAGTGAAACGAACACCGGGGAGCTGTTTTTT. Amino acids: CASSETNTGELFF.